The next 26 T cell receptor beta chains were all read from a single sample in a study of quantifying T cell responses using KT2 cells. As for the study in general: Reverse transcription used primers in the TCR alpha and beta constant regions.

A single-stranded UMI oligo with SP2 sequence was ligated to cDNA 3' ends. The first PCR ran three to four cycles with an equimolar RC1.1 and RC1.2 beta primer mix. TCRdb passed the UMI-ligation and nested PCR reads through MiXCR, listing each CDR3 protein once. This repertoire shows about 30,000 distinct CDR3 sequences, less than 7.5% found once; its top ten account for roughly 14%. Sequenced material: PBMCs spiked with cells of the T cell clone KT2. The receptors here all came from a human donor.

The rearrangement joins TRBV15 to TRBJ2-7; D ambiguous. Germline lookup yields CDR1 LNHNV and CDR2 YYDKDF (reference sequence). V was clipped by 0 bases and J by 3 bases, with 9 bases between them. The CDR3 runs 14 residues. CDR3 amino acids: CATSRDRSLYEQYF. The CDR3 coding sequence is TGTGCCACCAGCAGAGATCGGTCCCTCTACGAGCAGTACTTC.

In this sample, this clonotype turned up a few times. The chain recombines TRBV30 with TRBJ2-7; tentatively, D is TRBD2 (5 bases). CDR1 and CDR2 from the germline V gene are GTSNPN and SVGIG (reference sequence). The CDR3 has 14 amino acids. V gave up 2 bases and J gave up 2 bases, with 13 bases separating them. The DNA for the CDR3 is TGTGCCTGGAGTTCCGGACGGGGAACCTACGAGCAGTACTTC. It yields the protein CAWSSGRGTYEQYF. Full variable domain (remainder filled in from reference TRBV30 and TRBJ2-7): SQTIHQWPATLVQPVGSPLSLECTVEGTSNPNLYWYRQAAGRGLQLLFYSVGIGQISSEVPQNLSASRPQDRQFILSSKKLLLSDSGFYLCAWSSGRGTYEQYFGPGTRLTVT.

This clonotype has ten or more counts. V gene TRBV14 combines with J gene TRBJ2-1; D is ambiguous. Germline-derived CDR1 and CDR2 are SGHDN and FVKESK. This CDR3 spans 15 amino acids. V lost 1 base to trimming and J lost 0 bases, with 7 bases between them. CDR3 region: CASSQVPNSYNEQFF. The CDR3 DNA sequence: TGTGCCAGCAGCCAAGTCCCTAACTCCTACAATGAGCAGTTCTTC.

This clonotype was detected many times. The CDR3 sequence: CASSLWGRTGTDYEQYF. Written as DNA, the CDR3 is TGCGCCAGCAGCTTGTGGGGCCGGACCGGGACAGACTACGAGCAGTACTTC. This chain uses TRBV5-1 with TRBJ2-7; 7 bases are shared with TRBD1. This CDR3 is 17 amino acids long. Looked up from germline, CDR1 is SGHRS and CDR2 is YFSETQ. The trim removed 1 base at V and 3 bases at J, leaving 13 bases unmatched.

This clonotype has a count of ten or more. This chain joins TRBV11-3 and TRBJ2-5; TRBD2 matches at 9 bases. J lost 1 base, V lost 7 bases, and 7 bases had no gene match. Germline V gene sequence: CDR1 SGHNT, CDR2 YENEEA. There are 15 residues in the CDR3. The CDR3 sequence: CASTLSGRPQETQYF. The CDR3, as DNA: TGTGCCAGCACCCTAAGCGGGAGGCCCCAAGAGACCCAGTACTTC.

CDR3 residues: CASSQQPHNEQFF. DNA of the CDR3: TGTGCCAGCAGTCAACAACCCCACAATGAGCAGTTCTTC. This chain connects TRBV6-2 or TRBV6-3 to TRBJ2-1; no clear D gene. The germline V gene has CDR1 MNHEY and CDR2 SVGEGT. V was trimmed by 5 bases and J by 5 bases, leaving 10 bases between them. The CDR3 is 13 residues long.

This clonotype occurred many times. The chain is built from TRBV18 and TRBJ1-2; 8 bases line up with TRBD1. CDR3 length equals 15 residues. V lost 3 bases to trimming and J lost 7 bases; unmatched junction nucleotides: 10. Per the germline V gene, CDR1 is KGHSH and CDR2 is LQKENI. CDR3 nucleotide sequence: TGTGCCAGCTCACCCGGGACAGGACAGCCAGGTGGCTACACCTTC. This translates into CASSPGTGQPGGYTF.

The chain employs TRBV3-1 and TRBJ2-5; D is possibly TRBD1 (6 bases). This CDR3 has 14 amino acids. Germline assignment: CDR1 LGHDT and CDR2 YNNKEL (reference sequence). Trimming cost V 1 base and J 5 bases, with 11 bases left between them. The CDR3 loop is CASSQAGVRETQYF. The CDR3 DNA follows: TGTGCCAGCAGCCAAGCAGGGGTCCGGGAGACCCAGTACTTC.

This clonotype was seen a handful of times. V gene TRBV3-1 combines with J gene TRBJ2-7; TRBD2 agrees at 8 bases. Germline CDR1 and CDR2: LGHDT and YNNKEL (reference sequence). CDR3 length equals 14 residues. Trimming cost V 4 bases and J 2 bases; bases outside gene matches: 4. CDR3 sequence reads: CASSPREEAYEQYF. CDR3 DNA sequence: TGTGCCAGCAGCCCGCGGGAGGAAGCCTACGAGCAGTACTTC.

This clonotype was found many times. V and J are TRBV5-1 and TRBJ2-7; 7 nucleotides line up with TRBD1. CDR1 is SGHRS, CDR2 YFSETQ, per germline. This CDR3 contains 14 residues. Trimming took 1 base from V and 2 from J; bases not matched to a gene: 3. CDR3 amino acids: CASSLSGTAYEQYF. The CDR3 region has the DNA TGCGCCAGCAGCTTGTCGGGGACAGCCTACGAGCAGTACTTC.

In its sample, this clonotype was seen a few times. The CDR3 DNA is TGTGCCAGCAGCCAAGTTTCCCCCGGGGGGGAAGCTCAGCCCCAGCATTTT. Its protein product is CASSQVSPGGEAQPQHF. V usage is TRBV4-2 and J usage is TRBJ1-5; a weak D match, TRBD1 (5 bases). This CDR3 has 17 amino acids. Per germline, CDR1 LGHNA and CDR2 YNFKEQ. Trimming took 1 base from V and 6 from J, leaving 19 bases between them.

This clonotype was detected ten times or more. The genes are TRBV5-4 and TRBJ2-5; D unclear. V lost 2 bases to trimming and J lost 5 bases, with 10 bases between them. The CDR3 runs 13 residues. Germline CDR1 and CDR2: SGHNT and YYREEE (reference sequence). CDR3 DNA: TGTGCCAGCAGCTTAGGTTCGCTCGAGACCCAGTACTTC. It specifies CASSLGSLETQYF. Supplemented by reference TRBV5-4 and TRBJ2-5, the full variable domain reads ETGVTQSPTHLIKTRGQQVTLRCSSQSGHNTVSWYQQALGQGPQFIFQYYREEENGRGNFPPRFSGLQFPNYSSELNVNALELDDSALYLCASSLGSLETQYFGPGTRLLVL.

This clonotype came up a few times. The chain recombines TRBV6-1 with TRBJ2-7; 7 bases are shared with TRBD2. V lost 5 bases to trimming and J lost 5 bases; unmatched junction nucleotides: 9. This CDR3 comprises 14 residues. The germline gives CDR1 MNHNS, CDR2 SASEGT. The CDR3: CASSLRGGVDEQYF. DNA of the CDR3: TGTGCCAGCAGTCTAAGGGGAGGGGTTGACGAGCAGTACTTC.

This clonotype was seen at least ten times. The chain links TRBV6-4 to TRBJ2-3, with TRBD2 identical over 9 bases. This CDR3 region has 15 residues. V gave up 2 bases and J gave up 3 bases; unmatched junction bases: 3. Germline loops: CDR1 MRHNA, CDR2 SNTAGT. CDR3 sequence (DNA): TGTGCCAGCAGTGACGGCGGGGGGGCGACAGATACGCAGTATTTT. Protein: CASSDGGGATDTQYF.

This chain joins TRBV13 and TRBJ2-7; 9 positions match TRBD2. The CDR3 extends over 16 amino acids. Germline V gene sequence: CDR1 PRHDT, CDR2 FYEKMQ (reference sequence). Trimming at V came to 3 bases and at J to 7 bases, leaving 13 bases not matched to a gene. The CDR3 bases are TGTGCCAGCAGCTTCCTAGCGGGGAGGCCTGCGGGGGAGCAGTACTTC. This encodes CASSFLAGRPAGEQYF.

The sample holds many counts of this clonotype. The chain links TRBV10-3 to TRBJ1-1; D is unresolved. CDR3 length: 13 residues. Germline-derived CDR1 and CDR2 are ENHRY and SYGVKD. The germline V and J ends were trimmed by 3 bases and 7 bases, with 12 bases remaining between them. In nucleotides, the CDR3 is TGTGCCATCAGTGACGGATCGGCTGTTGAAGCTTTCTTT. Translation: CAISDGSAVEAFF.

The V gene is TRBV7-6, the J gene TRBJ2-5; tentatively, D is TRBD1 or TRBD2 (5 bases each). Per the germline V gene, CDR1 is SGHVS and CDR2 is FNYEAQ. V lost 5 bases and J 5 bases, leaving 18 bases between the germline ends. This CDR3 spans 15 amino acids. The CDR3 DNA reads as TGTGCCAGCAGCCCCCGGGTTGGGGGTGGGGAGACCCAGTACTTC. Translating gives CASSPRVGGGETQYF.

This clonotype was seen at least ten times. V and J are TRBV29-1 and TRBJ2-7; D not certain. V lost 5 bases, J lost 3 bases, and 14 bases lay in between. Per the germline V gene, CDR1 is SQVTM and CDR2 is ANQGSEA. This CDR3 region has 13 residues. The CDR3: CSVPGPQLYEQYF. DNA of the CDR3: TGCAGCGTTCCCGGCCCCCAACTCTACGAGCAGTACTTC.

This clonotype was detected many times. The chain uses TRBV11-2 and TRBJ1-1; tentative D call: TRBD1 (5 bases). This CDR3 region has 15 residues. V shed 4 bases and J shed 5 bases, with 17 bases lying between them. Looked up from germline, CDR1 is SGHAT and CDR2 is FQNNGV. The CDR3 nucleotides are TGTGCCAGCAGCTCTATAAAGGCCGGGGGGACTGAAGCTTTCTTT. It is translated as CASSSIKAGGTEAFF.

This clonotype has ten or more counts. This chain joins TRBV5-1 and TRBJ1-4; D is undetermined. This CDR3 has 14 residues. Trimming stripped 0 bases from V and 2 bases from J, with 5 bases between. Germline assignment: CDR1 SGHRS and CDR2 YFSETQ. Here the CDR3 DNA reads TGCGCCAGCAGCTTGGCCGGGACTAATGAAAAACTGTTTTTT. Its protein product is CASSLAGTNEKLFF.

This clonotype was counted at least ten times. The gene calls are TRBV10-3 and TRBJ2-7; a possible D gene is TRBD1 (6 bases). Germline assignment: CDR1 ENHRY and CDR2 SYGVKD. V was pared by 5 bases and J by 2 bases, with 10 bases between. This CDR3 is built from 13 residues. DNA of the CDR3: TGTGCCATCAGTAAGGACAGCGCCTACGAGCAGTACTTC. Its translation: CAISKDSAYEQYF.

This clonotype has only a few counts. The chain is built from TRBV5-1 and TRBJ2-3; no clear D gene. There are 13 residues in the CDR3. V gave up 0 bases and J gave up 6 bases, with 8 bases separating them. The germline V gene has CDR1 SGHRS and CDR2 YFSETQ. The CDR3 sequence: CASSLAGLDTQYF. The CDR3 DNA follows: TGCGCCAGCAGCTTGGCCGGATTGGATACGCAGTATTTT.

V and J are TRBV2 and TRBJ1-3; D ambiguous. The CDR3 has 15 residues. Trimming cost V 5 bases and J 0 bases, with 11 bases left between them. Germline CDR1 reads SNHLY; CDR2 reads FYNNEI. Here the CDR3 DNA reads TGTGCCAGCAGTTATAGCCCGAGCTCTGGAAACACCATATATTTT. As protein: CASSYSPSSGNTIYF.

In this sample, this clonotype turned up a few times. The V and J genes are TRBV29-1 and TRBJ1-2; D remains ambiguous. Germline CDR1 and CDR2: SQVTM and ANQGSEA. V was pared by 7 bases and J by 1 base, with 13 bases between. This CDR3 contains 13 residues. CDR3 amino acids: CSAIDIFNYGYTF. The CDR3 DNA sequence: TGCAGCGCAATCGATATATTTAACTATGGCTACACCTTC.

This clonotype was seen many times. The chain joins TRBV20-1 to TRBJ1-5; 7 bases are a match to TRBD1. Trimming removed 2 bases from V and 6 bases from J; junction bases left unmatched: 4. The CDR3 has 13 amino acids. Germline V gene sequence: CDR1 DFQATT, CDR2 SNEGSKA (reference sequence). The CDR3 loop is CSARQGEFQPQHF. The DNA of the CDR3 is TGCAGTGCTAGACAGGGGGAGTTTCAGCCCCAGCATTTT.

This clonotype was counted ten times or more. This rearrangement joins TRBV12-3 or TRBV12-4 to TRBJ2-5; no clear D. With 3 bases removed from V and 5 bases from J, the gap between germline ends came to 10 bases. The CDR3 extends over 13 amino acids. This CDR3 reads CASSLASAETQYF. The CDR3 region has the DNA TGTGCCAGCAGTTTGGCCAGCGCGGAGACCCAGTACTTC.